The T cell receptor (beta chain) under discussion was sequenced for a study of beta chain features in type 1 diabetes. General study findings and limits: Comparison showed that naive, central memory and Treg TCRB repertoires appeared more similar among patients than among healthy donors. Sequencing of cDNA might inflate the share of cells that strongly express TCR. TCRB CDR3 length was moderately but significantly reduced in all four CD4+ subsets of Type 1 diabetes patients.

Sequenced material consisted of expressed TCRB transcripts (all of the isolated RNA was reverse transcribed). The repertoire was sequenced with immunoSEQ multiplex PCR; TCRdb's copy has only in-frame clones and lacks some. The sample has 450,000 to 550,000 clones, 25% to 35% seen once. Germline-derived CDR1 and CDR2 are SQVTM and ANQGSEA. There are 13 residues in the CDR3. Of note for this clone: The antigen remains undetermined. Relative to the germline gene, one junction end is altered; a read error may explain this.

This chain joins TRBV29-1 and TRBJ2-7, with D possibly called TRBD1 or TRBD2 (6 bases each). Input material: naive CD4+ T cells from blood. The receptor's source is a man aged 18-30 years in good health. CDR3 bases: TGCAGCGCTGAAGGGGGGAAAAGGGGCGAGCAGTACTTC. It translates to CSAEGGKRGEQYF.